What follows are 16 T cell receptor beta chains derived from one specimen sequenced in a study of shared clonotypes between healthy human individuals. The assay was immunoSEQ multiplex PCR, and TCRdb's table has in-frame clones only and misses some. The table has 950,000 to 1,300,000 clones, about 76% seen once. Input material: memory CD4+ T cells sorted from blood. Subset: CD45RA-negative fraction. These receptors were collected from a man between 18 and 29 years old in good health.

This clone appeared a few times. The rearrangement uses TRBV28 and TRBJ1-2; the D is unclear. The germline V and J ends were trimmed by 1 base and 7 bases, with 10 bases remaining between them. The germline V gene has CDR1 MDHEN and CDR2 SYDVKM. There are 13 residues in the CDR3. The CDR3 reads CASSLSGFGGYTF. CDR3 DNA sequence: TGTGCCAGCAGTTTATCCGGATTTGGTGGCTACACCTTC.

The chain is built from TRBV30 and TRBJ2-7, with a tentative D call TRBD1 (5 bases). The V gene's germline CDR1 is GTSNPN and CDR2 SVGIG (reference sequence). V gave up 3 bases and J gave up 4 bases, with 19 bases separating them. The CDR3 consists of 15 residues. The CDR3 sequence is CAWRSRTGIEYEQYF. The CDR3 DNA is TGTGCCTGGAGATCCAGAACAGGTATAGAATACGAGCAGTACTTC.

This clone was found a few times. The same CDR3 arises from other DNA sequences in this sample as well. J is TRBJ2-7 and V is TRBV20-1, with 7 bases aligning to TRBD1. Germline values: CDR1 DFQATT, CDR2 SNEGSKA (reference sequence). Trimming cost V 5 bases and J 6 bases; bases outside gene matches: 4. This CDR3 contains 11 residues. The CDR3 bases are TGCAGTGCTCGAACAGGGGCCGAGCAGTACTTC. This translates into CSARTGAEQYF.

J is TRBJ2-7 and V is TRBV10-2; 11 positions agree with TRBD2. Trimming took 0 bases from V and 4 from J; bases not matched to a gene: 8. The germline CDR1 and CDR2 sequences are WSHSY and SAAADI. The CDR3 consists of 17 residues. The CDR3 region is CASSESYLAGGNYEQYF. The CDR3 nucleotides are TGCGCCAGCAGTGAGTCCTATCTAGCGGGGGGAAATTACGAGCAGTACTTC.

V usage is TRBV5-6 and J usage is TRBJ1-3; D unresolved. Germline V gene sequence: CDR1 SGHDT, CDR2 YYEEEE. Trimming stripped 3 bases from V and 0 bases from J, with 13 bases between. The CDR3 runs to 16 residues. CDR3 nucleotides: TGTGCCAGCAGCTCCCCCCCCCACCCCTCTGGAAACACCATATATTTT. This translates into CASSSPPHPSGNTIYF.

The CDR3 reads CASSLVPRADTQYF. The CDR3 bases are TGCGCCAGCAGCTTGGTTCCACGGGCAGATACGCAGTATTTT. The J gene is TRBJ2-3, the V gene TRBV5-1; D remains ambiguous. Trimming shortened V by 0 bases and J by 4 bases, and 9 bases separated the two germline ends. The CDR3 runs 14 residues. Germline-derived CDR1 and CDR2 are SGHRS and YFSETQ.

CDR3 residues: CASSTISTGALGGELFF. Here the CDR3 DNA reads TGTGCCAGCAGCACCATCTCTACAGGGGCCTTAGGCGGGGAGCTGTTTTTT. The chain uses TRBV7-8 and TRBJ2-2; 7 bases match TRBD1. V shed 5 bases, J shed 7 bases, and the junction held 16 bases outside the gene matches. Germline-derived CDR1 and CDR2 are SGHVS and FQNEAQ. The CDR3 extends over 17 amino acids. Complete variable domain (other parts from reference TRBV7-8 and TRBJ2-2): GAGVSQSPRYKVAKRGQDVALRCDPISGHVSLFWYQQALGQGPEFLTYFQNEAQLDKSGLPSDRFFAERPEGSVSTLKIQRTQQEDSAVYLCASSTISTGALGGELFFGEGSRLTVL.

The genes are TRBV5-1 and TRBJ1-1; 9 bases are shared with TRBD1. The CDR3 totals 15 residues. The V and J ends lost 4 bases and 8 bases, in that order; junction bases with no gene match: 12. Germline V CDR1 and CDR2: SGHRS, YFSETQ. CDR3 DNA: TGCGCCAGCAGCACCCGGGACAGGGCTCGGGGCGAAGCTTTCTTT. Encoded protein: CASSTRDRARGEAFF. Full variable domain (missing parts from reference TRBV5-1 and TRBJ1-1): KAGVTQTPRYLIKTRGQQVTLSCSPISGHRSVSWYQQTPGQGLQFLFEYFSETQRNKGNFPGRFSGRQFSNSRSEMNVSTLELGDSALYLCASSTRDRARGEAFFGQGTRLTVV.

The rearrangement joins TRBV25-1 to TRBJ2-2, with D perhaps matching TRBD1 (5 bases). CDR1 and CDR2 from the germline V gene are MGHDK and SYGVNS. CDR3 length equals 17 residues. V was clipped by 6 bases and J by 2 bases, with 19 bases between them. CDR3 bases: TGTGCCAGCAGCTCCACAGGCGTACAAGTAAACACCGGGGAGCTGTTTTTT. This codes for CASSSTGVQVNTGELFF.

CDR3 in DNA: TGCGCCAGCAGCGATGAATCCTACGAGCAGTACTTC. Translating it yields CASSDESYEQYF. The chain has TRBV5-1 and TRBJ2-7; D is undetermined. Trimming took off 4 bases at V and 1 base at J, with 6 bases between the two ends. The CDR3 loop spans 12 amino acids. Germline V CDR1 and CDR2: SGHRS, YFSETQ.

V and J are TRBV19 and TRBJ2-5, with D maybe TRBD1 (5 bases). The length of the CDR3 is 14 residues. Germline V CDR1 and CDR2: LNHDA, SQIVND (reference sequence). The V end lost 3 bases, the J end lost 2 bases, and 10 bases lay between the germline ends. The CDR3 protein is CASSITRQQETQYF. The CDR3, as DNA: TGTGCCAGTAGTATTACGCGACAGCAAGAGACCCAGTACTTC.

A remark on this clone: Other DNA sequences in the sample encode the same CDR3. The CDR3 DNA reads as TGTGCCAGCAGCTTAACGTATGGCTACACCTTC. Protein: CASSLTYGYTF. V and J are TRBV7-2 and TRBJ1-2; D not certain. Per the germline V gene, CDR1 is SGHTA and CDR2 is FQGNSA. Between the trimmed V and J ends, which lost 2 bases and 5 bases, there was a span of 3 bases. This CDR3 spans 11 amino acids.

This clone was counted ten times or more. The CDR3 nucleotides read TGTGCCAGCAGCTTTGGCGGGGTAAAGAATGAGCAGTTCTTC. Its translation is CASSFGGVKNEQFF. The chain couples TRBV5-4 to TRBJ2-1; D perhaps matches TRBD2 (6 bases). The V gene's germline CDR1 is SGHNT and CDR2 YYREEE (reference sequence). V lost 2 bases and J 7 bases, leaving 13 bases between the germline ends. CDR3 length: 14 residues.

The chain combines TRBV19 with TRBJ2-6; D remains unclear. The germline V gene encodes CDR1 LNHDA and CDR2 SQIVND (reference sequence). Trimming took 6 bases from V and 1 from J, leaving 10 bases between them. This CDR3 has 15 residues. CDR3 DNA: TGTGCCAGTAGGCCAGTAAATTCTGGGGCCAACGTCCTGACTTTC. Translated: CASRPVNSGANVLTF.

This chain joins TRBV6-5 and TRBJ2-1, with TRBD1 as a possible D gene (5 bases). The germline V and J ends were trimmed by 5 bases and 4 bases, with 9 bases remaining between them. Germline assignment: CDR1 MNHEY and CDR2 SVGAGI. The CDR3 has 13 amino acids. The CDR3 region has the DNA TGTGCCAGCAGTCAACCAGGGTACAATGAGCAGTTCTTC. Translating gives CASSQPGYNEQFF.

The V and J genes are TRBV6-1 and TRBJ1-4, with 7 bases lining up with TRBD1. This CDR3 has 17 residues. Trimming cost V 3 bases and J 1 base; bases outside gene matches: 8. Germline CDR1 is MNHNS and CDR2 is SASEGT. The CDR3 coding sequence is TGTGCCAGCAGTGAGAGGACAGGAAGAGGAACTAATGAAAAACTGTTTTTT. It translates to CASSERTGRGTNEKLFF.